The 4 T cell receptor beta chains in this list originate from one sample, sequenced in a study of blood T cell repertoires in COVID-19. The repertoire was sequenced with immunoSEQ multiplex PCR; TCRdb's copy has only in-frame clones and lacks some. The table shows 120,000 to 150,000 clones, with 75% to 85% occurring only once. Sequencing was done on a sample of peripheral blood. These receptors all stem from a woman aged 45-65 years with acute or convalescent COVID-19.

The genes are TRBV14 and TRBJ2-7, with 10 bases matching TRBD1. Germline V gene lookup returns CDR1 SGHDN and CDR2 FVKESK. The CDR3 covers 19 residues. V gave up 0 bases and J gave up 1 base; unmatched junction bases: 12. CDR3 residues: CASSQDGGTGDPLSYEQYF. The DNA of the CDR3 is TGTGCCAGCAGCCAAGATGGTGGGACAGGGGATCCCCTATCCTACGAGCAGTACTTC.

This chain joins TRBV7-6 and TRBJ2-7; 7 nucleotides align to TRBD1. CDR1 and CDR2 from the germline V gene are SGHVS and FNYEAQ. The ends lost 4 bases at V and 6 bases at J; junction bases unmatched: 3. The CDR3 is 12 amino acids. In DNA form, the CDR3 reads TGTGCCAGCAGCTCCCCAGGGGGCGAGCAGTACTTC. This gives the protein CASSSPGGEQYF.

The sample holds a few counts of this clone. The rearrangement links TRBV5-1 to TRBJ1-2; TRBD1 agrees at 7 bases. Per germline, CDR1 SGHRS and CDR2 YFSETQ. V trimming: 4 bases; J trimming: 8 bases; junction bases outside the gene matches: 5. CDR3 length: 12 residues. For the CDR3, the DNA is TGCGCCAGCAGCACGGGACAGAGGGGCTACACCTTC. Protein sequence: CASSTGQRGYTF.

CDR3 sequence: CAIGGGGRNTIYF. Here the CDR3 DNA reads TGTGCCATCGGAGGGGGAGGGAGAAACACCATATATTTT. The chain employs TRBV7-9 and TRBJ1-3, with a weak D call TRBD1 (6 bases). From germline, CDR1 is SEHNR and CDR2 FQNEAQ (reference sequence). CDR3 length equals 13 residues. Trimming removed 10 bases from V and 5 bases from J, with 15 bases in between.